The source of this TCR beta chain is a study of identifying expanded T cells in peripheral blood. Overall study findings and caveats: Over approximately two and four weeks, about 15 and 19 clones changed, versus approximately 1.1 between replicates. Across healthy donors, higher total template counts meant significantly greater approximately two-week count variance.

Germline CDR1 and CDR2: KGHSH and LQKENI. Trimming cost V 3 bases and J 8 bases, with 13 bases left between them. The CDR3 sequence is 13 residues long. Details on this clone: What it binds is unknown.

Assay used: immunoSEQ multiplex PCR; TCRdb lists only in-frame clones, some missing. The sample has some 130,000 clones, roughly 90% seen once; the top ten hold roughly 7.9%. No infections or other immune events were documented during collection. The chain joins TRBV18 to TRBJ1-2; TRBD1 is a possible D gene (5 bases). Sequencing was performed on blood. This TCR came from a person aged 18 to 70 in good health. In DNA, the CDR3 is TGTGCCAGCTCACCGGCCAGATCAGGGGGCTACACCTTC. Translated: CASSPARSGGYTF. The full variable domain, completed using reference TRBV18 and TRBJ1-2, is NAGVMQNPRHLVRRRGQEARLRCSPMKGHSHVYWYRQLPEEGLKFMVYLQKENIIDESGMPKERFSAEFPKEGPSILRIQQVVRGDSAAYFCASSPARSGGYTFGSGTRLTVV.